This entry lists 30 T cell receptor beta chains sequenced from one sample in a study of T cell repertoires in aging, cancer and after chemotherapy. TCR beta rearrangements were amplified from peripheral blood genomic DNA. Multiplex touch-down PCR with TRB-A/B primers amplified rearranged V-D-J TRB sequences. TCRdb re-called the multiplex PCR reads with MiXCR, one entry per CDR3 protein. The sample comprises 5,000 or so distinct CDR3 sequences, approximately 28% of which are singletons, and 5.5% to 6% rests with the top ten. Sequencing was done on a sample of blood. These receptor sequences come from a human donor in good health.

Only a few counts were recorded for this clonotype. V gene TRBV5-4 combines with J gene TRBJ2-3; D is perhaps TRBD1 (6 bases). The CDR3 totals 20 residues. Between the trimmed V and J ends, which lost 4 bases and 2 bases, there was a span of 29 bases. The germline CDR1 and CDR2 sequences are SGHNT and YYREEE (reference sequence). The CDR3 here is CASSKEKDSFSRAFTDTQYF. DNA for the CDR3: TGTGCCAGCAGCAAAGAAAAGGACAGTTTTTCGAGGGCTTTCACAGATACGCAGTATTTT.

This clonotype is labeled as large (0.1 to 1%). The chain joins TRBV30 to TRBJ2-6; D not resolved. Germline-derived CDR1 and CDR2 are GTSNPN and SVGIG (reference sequence). The length of the CDR3 is 14 residues. V lost 3 bases and J 11 bases, leaving 17 bases between the germline ends. The CDR3 region is CAWSRLGPVDVLTF. The CDR3 bases are TGTGCCTGGAGCCGCCTAGGTCCTGTAGACGTCCTGACTTTC.

The rearrangement uses TRBV6-5 and TRBJ2-3, with D hard to call. The germline V gene has CDR1 MNHEY and CDR2 SVGAGI. Trimming removed 2 bases from V and 3 bases from J, with 9 bases in between. CDR3 length equals 14 residues. CDR3 nucleotide sequence: TGTGCCAGCAGTTACAGGGTTGGGACAGATACGCAGTATTTT. Protein: CASSYRVGTDTQYF.

This clonotype is classed as medium-sized (0.01 to 0.1%). This sequence joins TRBV19 and TRBJ1-1; D perhaps matches TRBD1 (6 bases). Trimming left V 5 bases short and J 4 bases short, with 14 bases between. Germline V gene data show CDR1 as LNHDA and CDR2 as SQIVND (reference sequence). The CDR3 consists of 14 residues. CDR3 sequence reads: CASSLQGPGTEAFF. For the CDR3, the DNA is TGTGCCAGTAGTTTACAGGGTCCGGGCACTGAAGCTTTCTTT.

This clonotype has a handful of counts. The chain combines TRBV12-3 or TRBV12-4 with TRBJ2-1; a weak D match, TRBD2 (7 bases). The CDR3 consists of 12 residues. The germline V and J ends were trimmed by 6 bases and 10 bases, with 13 bases remaining between them. CDR3 DNA: TGTGCCAGCAGAATAACGGGGGGCGAGCAGTTCTTC. This codes for CASRITGGEQFF.

This clonotype was counted only a few times. The rearrangement uses TRBV12-3 or TRBV12-4 and TRBJ2-7; D is unclear. The germline V and J ends were trimmed by 2 bases and 6 bases, with 5 bases remaining between them. There are 11 residues in the CDR3. CDR3 DNA sequence: TGTGCCAGCAGTTTAATCGTCGAGCAGTACTTC. Protein: CASSLIVEQYF.

The chain uses TRBV24-1 and TRBJ2-3, with unresolved D. The CDR3 consists of 12 residues. V lost 4 bases, J lost 2 bases, and 3 bases lay in between. From germline, CDR1 is KGHDR and CDR2 SFDVKD. CDR3 residues: CATSEHTDTQYF. For the CDR3, the DNA is TGTGCCACCAGTGAACACACAGATACGCAGTATTTT.

In this sample, this clonotype turned up a few times. The chain has TRBV5-4 and TRBJ2-4; D gene uncertain. The CDR3 length is 15 residues. CDR1 is SGHNT, CDR2 YYREEE, per germline (reference sequence). V lost 1 base, J lost 5 bases, and 13 bases lay in between. This chain's CDR3 is CASSLPSTDQNIQYF. CDR3 nucleotides: TGTGCCAGCAGCTTGCCCTCCACCGACCAAAACATTCAGTACTTC.

The chain recombines TRBV20-1 with TRBJ1-1; a possible D gene is TRBD1 (5 bases). Trimming left V 0 bases short and J 7 bases short, with 15 bases between. Germline CDR1 is DFQATT and CDR2 is SNEGSKA (reference sequence). The CDR3 runs 14 residues. Here the CDR3 DNA reads TGCAGTGCTAGAGATAGAAGGGGATTGAGTGAAGCTTTCTTT. Protein: CSARDRRGLSEAFF.

This clonotype showed up just a few times. Sequence at one end of the junction differs from germline and may be a read error. The chain recombines TRBV5-6 with TRBJ2-5, with TRBD1 matching over 9 bases. The CDR3 totals 15 residues. In germline, CDR1 is SGHDT, CDR2 YYEEEE. DNA for the CDR3: TGCGCCAGCAGGTTCAACCCCGACAGGGGGGAGACCCAGTACTTC. Protein: CASRFNPDRGETQYF.

Note on this clonotype: With a much larger clone just one base away, this may be a read error. The genes are TRBV6-5 and TRBJ2-1; TRBD2 matches 9 bases. This CDR3 spans 15 amino acids. V lost 2 bases, J lost 8 bases, and 7 bases stayed unmatched. Germline V lookup: CDR1 MNHEY, CDR2 SVGAGI. CDR3 nucleotides: TGTGCCAGCAGTTACGAAATAGCGGGAGTCCATGAGCAGTTCTTC. This gives the protein CASSYEIAGVHEQFF.

This clonotype rates as medium-sized. The CDR3: CASSPGFGPGELFF. The DNA for the CDR3 is TGTGCCAGCAGTCCGGGGTTCGGTCCCGGGGAGCTGTTTTTT. The chain couples TRBV5-6 to TRBJ2-2; D may be TRBD2 (5 bases). V was trimmed by 5 bases and J by 6 bases, leaving 14 bases between them. CDR3 length equals 14 residues. Germline V gives CDR1 SGHDT, CDR2 YYEEEE.

The chain has TRBV6-6 and TRBJ2-7; TRBD1 aligns across 7 bases. The CDR3 sequence is 13 residues long. CDR1 is MNHNY and CDR2 is SVGAGI in the germline V gene (reference sequence). V gave up 2 bases and J gave up 12 bases; unmatched junction bases: 10. Written as DNA, the CDR3 is TGTGCCAGCAGTTACGAAGATGGACAGGAACGGTACTTC. Residues: CASSYEDGQERYF.

The chain employs TRBV5-1 and TRBJ1-2, with 7 nucleotides matching TRBD1. The J segment lost 2 bases and the V segment lost 4 bases, leaving 8 bases of the junction unmatched. Germline V lookup: CDR1 SGHRS, CDR2 YFSETQ. The CDR3 totals 15 residues. The chain's CDR3 is CASSPARDSNYGYTF. The CDR3 region has the DNA TGCGCCAGCAGCCCGGCCCGGGACAGCAACTATGGCTACACCTTC. Full variable domain (missing parts from reference TRBV5-1 and TRBJ1-2): KAGVTQTPRYLIKTRGQQVTLSCSPISGHRSVSWYQQTPGQGLQFLFEYFSETQRNKGNFPGRFSGRQFSNSRSEMNVSTLELGDSALYLCASSPARDSNYGYTFGSGTRLTVV.

The V call is TRBV12-3 or TRBV12-4, the J call TRBJ1-3, with D unclear. V lost 2 bases and J lost 4, with 9 bases in between. This CDR3 is built from 14 residues. CDR3 sequence (DNA): TGTGCCAGCAGTTTATTAGGTTTCGGAAACACCATATATTTT. Translation: CASSLLGFGNTIYF.

The chain combines TRBV7-6 with TRBJ1-5, with 10 bases lining up with TRBD1. The CDR3 sequence is 14 residues long. Per the germline V gene, CDR1 is SGHVS and CDR2 is FNYEAQ. V lost 3 bases and J lost 4; bases outside the gene matches: 0. CDR3 nucleotides: TGTGCCAGCAGCTTGGGACAGGGGAATCAGCCCCAGCATTTT. Protein product: CASSLGQGNQPQHF. Supplemented by reference TRBV7-6 and TRBJ1-5, the full variable domain reads GAGVSQSPRYKVTKRGQDVALRCDPISGHVSLYWYRQALGQGPEFLTYFNYEAQQDKSGLPNDRFSAERPEGSISTLTIQRTEQRDSAMYRCASSLGQGNQPQHFGDGTRLSIL.

This sequence joins TRBV12-3 or TRBV12-4 and TRBJ1-6; the D gene is possibly TRBD1 (6 bases). The CDR3 sequence is 15 residues long. The V end lost 7 bases, the J end lost 8 bases, and 18 bases lay between the germline ends. The CDR3 reads CASIAGTSGHSPLHF. The CDR3 DNA sequence: TGTGCCAGCATCGCCGGGACATCAGGTCATTCACCCCTCCACTTT.

In this sample, this clonotype is medium-sized. The CDR3 bases are TGTGCCAGCAGTTTGTTGGGGGAGACCCAGTACTTC. Protein: CASSLLGETQYF. The chain combines TRBV27 with TRBJ2-5; no clear D gene. V was cut by 3 bases and J by 5 bases, with 7 bases left in between. Germline lookup yields CDR1 MNHEY and CDR2 SMNVEV (reference sequence). The CDR3 is made up of 12 amino acids.

This sequence joins TRBV6-2 or TRBV6-3 and TRBJ1-1; D possibly corresponds to TRBD1 (5 bases). CDR3 length: 13 amino acids. Germline V lookup: CDR1 MNHEY, CDR2 SVGEGT. V was clipped by 6 bases and J by 3 bases, with 11 bases between them. The CDR3 loop reads CASSGGGHTEAFF. In DNA, the CDR3 is TGTGCCAGCAGCGGCGGGGGTCACACTGAAGCTTTCTTT.

This clonotype was counted a few times. This chain connects TRBV15 to TRBJ1-3; D remains unclear. Germline V lookup: CDR1 LNHNV, CDR2 YYDKDF (reference sequence). This CDR3 is 12 amino acids long. Deletions cut 5 bases from V and 2 bases from J, with 4 bases between. The chain's CDR3 is CATSSPGNTIYF. The CDR3 DNA reads as TGTGCCACCAGCTCGCCTGGAAACACCATATATTTT.

The rearrangement joins TRBV7-9 to TRBJ2-7; D perhaps matches TRBD1 (5 bases). With 5 bases removed from V and 1 base from J, the gap between germline ends came to 9 bases. The CDR3 runs to 13 residues. The germline V gene has CDR1 SEHNR and CDR2 FQNEAQ (reference sequence). The CDR3 loop is CASSMDTSYEQYF. The CDR3 nucleotides are TGTGCCAGCAGCATGGACACGTCCTACGAGCAGTACTTC.

This clonotype is judged medium-sized. The CDR3 is CASRTSGTWPSEQYF. As DNA, the CDR3 is TGTGCCAGTAGGACATCAGGGACGTGGCCCTCCGAGCAGTACTTC. The chain couples TRBV19 to TRBJ2-7; D possibly matches TRBD1 or TRBD2 (5 bases each). Deletions cut 6 bases from V and 6 bases from J, with 21 bases between. CDR1 and CDR2 from the germline V gene are LNHDA and SQIVND (reference sequence). The CDR3 spans 15 residues. Filled out from reference TRBV19 and TRBJ2-7, the complete variable domain reads DGGITQSPKYLFRKEGQNVTLSCEQNLNHDAMYWYRQDPGQGLRLIYYSQIVNDFQKGDIAEGYSVSREKKESFPLTVTSAQKNPTAFYLCASRTSGTWPSEQYFGPGTRLTVT.

By sample share, this clonotype is medium-sized. V and J are TRBV6-2 or TRBV6-3 and TRBJ2-5, with 9 positions matching TRBD2. The ends lost 4 bases at V and 2 bases at J; junction bases unmatched: 2. The CDR3 consists of 14 residues. Germline V gene data show CDR1 as MNHEY and CDR2 as SVGEGT. The CDR3 coding sequence is TGTGCCAGCAGTTTAGCGGGGGTACAAGAGACCCAGTACTTC. Its translation is CASSLAGVQETQYF.

The J gene is TRBJ1-1, the V gene TRBV15; no reliable D call. Trimming removed 7 bases at V and 1 base at J, with 13 bases between. CDR1 is LNHNV, CDR2 YYDKDF, per germline (reference sequence). CDR3 length: 14 residues. The CDR3: CATIDDRGNTEAFF. As DNA, the CDR3 is TGTGCCACCATTGATGACCGGGGGAACACTGAAGCTTTCTTT.

V is TRBV7-2 and J is TRBJ2-4, with 7 bases aligning to TRBD1. The V gene's germline CDR1 is SGHTA and CDR2 FQGNSA. The CDR3 length is 15 residues. J was trimmed by 8 bases and V by 0 bases; bases with no gene match: 7. CDR3 sequence reads: CASSLAGQEGYIQYF. The CDR3 region has the DNA TGTGCCAGCAGCTTAGCCGGACAGGAAGGATACATTCAGTACTTC.

The count of this clonotype is one. The chain uses TRBV12-3 or TRBV12-4 and TRBJ1-2; 8 bases fit TRBD1. The CDR3 spans 14 residues. The V segment lost 3 bases and the J segment 4 bases; nucleotides outside the gene matches: 4. The CDR3 DNA reads TGTGCCAGCAGTTTCAGGGGGCCCCTCTATGGCTACACCTTC. Translated, it gives CASSFRGPLYGYTF.

By its share, this clonotype is medium-sized. J is TRBJ2-3 and V is TRBV6-5; the D gene is possibly TRBD2 (5 bases). The CDR3 is made up of 13 amino acids. The V end was cut by 6 bases, the J end by 2 bases, with 9 bases between. The germline gives CDR1 MNHEY, CDR2 SVGAGI. CDR3 region: CASRQRITDTQYF. The CDR3 DNA sequence: TGTGCCAGCAGACAGCGGATCACAGATACGCAGTATTTT.

This clonotype is deemed medium-sized. This rearrangement joins TRBV27 to TRBJ2-3, with D unresolved. The V gene's germline CDR1 is MNHEY and CDR2 SMNVEV (reference sequence). V was trimmed by 4 bases and J by 2 bases, leaving 10 bases between them. The CDR3 extends over 14 amino acids. The CDR3 DNA sequence: TGTGCCAGCAGTTCCCGGCGGCTCACAGATACGCAGTATTTT. Amino acid sequence: CASSSRRLTDTQYF.

The chain carries TRBV20-1 and TRBJ2-1; TRBD1 aligns across 8 bases. CDR1 is DFQATT and CDR2 is SNEGSKA in the germline V gene (reference sequence). The J segment lost 2 bases and the V segment lost 6 bases, leaving 6 bases of the junction unmatched. This CDR3 has 14 amino acids. CDR3 amino acids: CSATTGATYNEQFF. In DNA form, the CDR3 reads TGCAGTGCAACGACAGGGGCGACCTACAATGAGCAGTTCTTC.

The rearrangement uses TRBV29-1 and TRBJ2-1, with 7 bases fitting TRBD2. In germline, CDR1 is SQVTM, CDR2 ANQGSEA. Germline trimming cut 3 bases from V and 2 bases from J; bases unmatched to any gene: 7. The CDR3 covers 15 residues. The DNA for the CDR3 is TGCAGCGTTGAGTCGGGGAGGGCGGCCTACAATGAGCAGTTCTTC. Its protein is CSVESGRAAYNEQFF.